This T cell receptor beta chain derives from a study of a mutant IDH1 vaccine in newly diagnosed glioma. Study context: Commencement of vaccination occurred 4-6 weeks following radiotherapy alone, or concurrently with temozolomide cycles. Most patients had received both radiotherapy and temozolomide, the prior options being radiotherapy, temozolomide, or both.

Clones were read by immunoSEQ multiplex PCR, and TCRdb kept only the in-frame ones, dropping some. The table shows about 43,000 clones, with 70% to 85% occurring only once. This sample's time point: week 23, last vaccination. Mutant IDH1 20-mer peptide, at 300 ug, made up each vaccine dose, with topical imiquimod. Points from the study as a whole: Pseudoprogression looked unconnected to shifts in top peripheral T cell clonotypes.

As concerns this clone: As yet, its antigen is unknown.

CDR3 length: 12 residues. Germline V gene data show CDR1 as MGHRA and CDR2 as YSYEKL. V gave up 1 base and J gave up 7 bases, with 5 bases separating them. V and J are TRBV4-1 and TRBJ2-1; no definite D call. This TCR derives from a woman aged 18-29 years with glioma. Some clones in this sample may be carry-over from other donors' samples. This specimen consisted of PBMCs, obtained from a glioma patient whose treatment included an IDH1 peptide vaccine. Here the CDR3 DNA reads TGCGCCAGCAGCCAAGGGGTTAATGAGCAGTTCTTC. The encoded protein is CASSQGVNEQFF.